This T cell receptor beta chain was recorded in a study of beta chain features in type 1 diabetes. General study points: It was among patients, rather than healthy donors, that naive, central memory and Treg TCRB repertoires appeared more similar.

The CDR3 is made up of 15 amino acids. The germline V gene has CDR1 SQVTM and CDR2 ANQGSEA. V was cut by 4 bases and J by 0 bases, with 10 bases left in between. This clone has more than one count but fewer than ten. The antigen is unknown. The entirety of the isolated RNA underwent reverse transcription, so expressed TCRB transcripts were sequenced. Some clones are missing from TCRdb's copy, which holds only in-frame ones; the method was immunoSEQ multiplex PCR. The sample includes fewer than 500,000 clones, approximately 15% of them seen just once. Sequencing was done on a sample of naive CD4+ T cells from blood. This receptor was identified in a man aged 30-40 years in good health. The rearrangement links TRBV29-1 to TRBJ2-6; D not resolved. The CDR3, as DNA: TGCAGCGTTGCCGGCGGAAGCTCTGGGGCCAACGTCCTGACTTTC. Translated: CSVAGGSSGANVLTF.